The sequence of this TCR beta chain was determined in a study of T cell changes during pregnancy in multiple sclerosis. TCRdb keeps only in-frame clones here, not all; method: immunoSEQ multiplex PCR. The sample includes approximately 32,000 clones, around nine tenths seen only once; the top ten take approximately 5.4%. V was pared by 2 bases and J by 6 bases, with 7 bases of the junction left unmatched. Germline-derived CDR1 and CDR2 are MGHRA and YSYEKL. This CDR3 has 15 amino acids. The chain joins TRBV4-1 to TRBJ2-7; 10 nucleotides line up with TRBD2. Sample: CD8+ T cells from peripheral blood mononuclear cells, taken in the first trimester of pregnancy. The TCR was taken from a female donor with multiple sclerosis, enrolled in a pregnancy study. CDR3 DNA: TGCGCCAGCAGCCAACTAGCGGGGGCCGGTCGCGAGCAGTACTTC. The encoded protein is CASSQLAGAGREQYF.